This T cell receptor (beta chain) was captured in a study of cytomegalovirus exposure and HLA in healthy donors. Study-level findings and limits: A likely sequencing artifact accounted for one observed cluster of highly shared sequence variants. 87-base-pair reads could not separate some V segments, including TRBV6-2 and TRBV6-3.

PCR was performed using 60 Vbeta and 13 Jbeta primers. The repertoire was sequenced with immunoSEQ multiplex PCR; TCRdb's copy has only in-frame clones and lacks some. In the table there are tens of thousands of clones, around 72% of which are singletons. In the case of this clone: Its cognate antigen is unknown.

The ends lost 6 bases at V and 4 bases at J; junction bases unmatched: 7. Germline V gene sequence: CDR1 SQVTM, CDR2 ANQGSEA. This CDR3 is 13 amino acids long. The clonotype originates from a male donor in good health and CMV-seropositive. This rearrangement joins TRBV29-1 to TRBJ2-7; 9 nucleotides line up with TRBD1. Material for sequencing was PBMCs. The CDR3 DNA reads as TGCAGCGTAACAGGGGGCGATCCATACGAGCAGTACTTC. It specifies CSVTGGDPYEQYF.